The clone carrying this TCR beta chain was recorded at least ten times. The record originates from a study of identical twins. TCRdb re-derived calls from the 5' RACE reads in MiXCR, one entry per CDR3 protein. The repertoire holds about 520,000 distinct CDR3 sequences, with around 20% as singletons. Germline-derived CDR1 and CDR2 are DFQATT and SNEGSKA (reference sequence). The CDR3 spans 12 residues. V lost 6 bases to trimming and J lost 6 bases, with 15 bases between them. These data were also filed under a second study, of T cells expressing NK-cell markers.

The TCR was taken from a woman aged 18-29 years in good health. The J gene is TRBJ2-7, the V gene TRBV20-1; D may be TRBD2 (5 bases). The sequencing sample was made of CD4+ T cells sorted from blood. CDR3 amino acids: CSATHEGREQYF. The CDR3 DNA follows: TGCAGTGCAACCCATGAGGGCCGCGAGCAGTACTTC.